The next 19 T cell receptor beta chains were all read from a single sample in a study of a mutant IDH1 vaccine in newly diagnosed glioma. Described time point: week 23, last vaccination. It was 300 ug of mutant IDH1 20-mer peptide that made up each vaccine dose, given with topical imiquimod. The antigens these receptors bind are not known. TCRdb's copy holds only in-frame clones and misses some; the assay was immunoSEQ multiplex PCR. The data hold under 45,000 clones, with approximately 90% observed a single time. The sequenced sample was PBMCs, obtained from a glioma patient whose treatment included an IDH1 peptide vaccine. The source is a man in his forties or fifties with glioma.

The genes are TRBV19 and TRBJ2-7; D is unclear. Trimming cost V 4 bases and J 4 bases, with 5 bases left between them. CDR3 length: 11 residues. CDR1 and CDR2 (germline): LNHDA, SQIVND (reference sequence). The CDR3 nucleotides read TGTGCCAGTAGTAGTCTATACGAGCAGTACTTC. It codes for CASSSLYEQYF.

V usage is TRBV7-2 and J usage is TRBJ1-1, with D unresolved. The CDR3 loop spans 12 amino acids. With 2 bases removed from V and 4 bases from J, the gap between germline ends came to 5 bases. Germline lookup yields CDR1 SGHTA and CDR2 FQGNSA. CDR3 region: CASSLWGTEAFF. CDR3 nucleotide sequence: TGTGCCAGCAGCTTATGGGGCACTGAAGCTTTCTTT.

The chain uses TRBV10-3 and TRBJ1-3; 8 bases are shared with TRBD1. This CDR3 is built from 15 residues. The ends lost 8 bases at V and 2 bases at J; junction bases unmatched: 8. Germline lookup yields CDR1 ENHRY and CDR2 SYGVKD. The CDR3 protein is CAIRQGAHTGNTIYF. DNA for the CDR3: TGTGCCATCCGTCAGGGGGCGCATACTGGAAACACCATATATTTT.

V is TRBV29-1 and J is TRBJ2-1; 9 positions match TRBD2. CDR1 is SQVTM and CDR2 is ANQGSEA in the germline V gene. CDR3 size: 15 residues. V shed 8 bases and J 3 bases; nucleotides not matched to a gene: 11. CDR3 sequence reads: CSFRGREGFYNEQFF. CDR3 in DNA: TGCAGCTTCCGAGGGCGGGAGGGCTTCTACAATGAGCAGTTCTTC.

This chain connects TRBV5-5 to TRBJ1-2; no clear D. Germline CDR1 reads SGHKS; CDR2 reads YYEKEE (reference sequence). V lost 5 bases to trimming and J lost 4 bases, with 18 bases between them. The length of the CDR3 is 15 residues. This CDR3 reads CASRLDSGRSYGYTF. CDR3 coding DNA: TGTGCCAGCAGGCTAGATAGTGGCCGATCCTATGGCTACACCTTC.

This clone has only a few counts. The genes are TRBV5-1 and TRBJ2-7; a possible D gene is TRBD2 (7 bases). This CDR3 has 16 residues. Deletions cut 2 bases from V and 6 bases from J, with 21 bases between. Per germline, CDR1 SGHRS and CDR2 YFSETQ. The CDR3 coding sequence is TGCGCCAGCAGCTTCTCGGTGGTGGGGGGGCCAATCGAGCAGTACTTC. Amino acid sequence: CASSFSVVGGPIEQYF.

The chain combines TRBV18 with TRBJ2-2; 10 bases fit TRBD1. The germline V gene encodes CDR1 KGHSH and CDR2 LQKENI. This CDR3 is built from 16 residues. V lost 4 bases and J lost 3; bases outside the gene matches: 5. The CDR3 region is CASSHRQGADTGELFF. The CDR3 DNA reads TGTGCCAGCTCACACCGACAGGGGGCGGACACCGGGGAGCTGTTTTTT.

The genes are TRBV28 and TRBJ2-7, with a weak D call TRBD1 (6 bases). The CDR3 has 14 residues. The V gene's germline CDR1 is MDHEN and CDR2 SYDVKM. Trimming pared 5 bases from V and 2 bases from J, leaving 13 bases between. The CDR3 spells CASSKRQETYEQYF. The DNA for the CDR3 is TGTGCCAGCAGTAAAAGACAGGAGACCTACGAGCAGTACTTC.

This rearrangement joins TRBV29-1 to TRBJ2-5; TRBD2 matches at 13 bases. Unmatched junction bases numbered 7, after V lost 6 bases and J lost 3 bases. Germline V lookup: CDR1 SQVTM, CDR2 ANQGSEA. The CDR3 runs to 15 residues. CDR3 DNA: TGCAGCGTCCGACTAGCGGGGGGTTATAAAGAGACCCAGTACTTC. Its translation: CSVRLAGGYKETQYF.

This clone has only one observation. The J gene is TRBJ1-2, the V gene TRBV4-1; D gene unclear. The CDR3 totals 15 residues. In germline, CDR1 is MGHRA, CDR2 YSYEKL. V gave up 1 base and J gave up 2 bases, with 11 bases separating them. The CDR3 nucleotides read TGCGCCAGCAGCCAAGGAGTTACCGCCAACTATGGCTACACCTTC. Translation gives CASSQGVTANYGYTF.

The V gene is TRBV19, the J gene TRBJ1-4; 9 bases map to TRBD1. Germline assignment: CDR1 LNHDA and CDR2 SQIVND (reference sequence). The CDR3 sequence is 15 residues long. V gave up 4 bases and J gave up 5 bases; unmatched junction bases: 5. The CDR3 DNA is TGTGCCAGTAGTACCCCCGGGACAGGGAATGAAAAACTGTTTTTT. Protein: CASSTPGTGNEKLFF.

DNA for the CDR3: TGCGCCAGCAACCAAGAGACCCAGTACTTC. Translating it yields CASNQETQYF. The rearrangement links TRBV10-2 to TRBJ2-5, with D hard to call. Trimming stripped 7 bases from V and 0 bases from J, with 0 bases between. In germline, CDR1 is WSHSY, CDR2 SAAADI. The CDR3 length is 10 residues.

This clone was detected a few times. The rearrangement joins TRBV11-2 to TRBJ2-2; 8 bases line up with TRBD1. The V segment lost 5 bases and the J segment 3 bases; nucleotides outside the gene matches: 11. This CDR3 is built from 17 residues. Germline CDR1 and CDR2: SGHAT and FQNNGV. CDR3 in DNA: TGTGCCAGCAGCCACACACCGACAGGGGCCTACACCGGGGAGCTGTTTTTT. This sequence encodes CASSHTPTGAYTGELFF.

The gene calls are TRBV14 and TRBJ2-5; a weak D match, TRBD1 (6 bases). CDR1 and CDR2 from the germline V gene are SGHDN and FVKESK. CDR3 length: 15 residues. Trimming stripped 6 bases from V and 4 bases from J, with 18 bases between. This CDR3 is CASSIPGPRGETQYF. Written as DNA, the CDR3 is TGTGCCAGCAGTATCCCGGGGCCCAGGGGAGAGACCCAGTACTTC.

The CDR3 DNA sequence: TGCAGCTTCTTGACAGGCGCATGGGAGACCCAGTACTTC. It is translated as CSFLTGAWETQYF. The chain recombines TRBV29-1 with TRBJ2-5; perhaps TRBD1 as D (6 bases). CDR3 length: 13 amino acids. Germline assignment: CDR1 SQVTM and CDR2 ANQGSEA. Trimming stripped 8 bases from V and 5 bases from J, with 18 bases between.

This chain joins TRBV29-1 and TRBJ2-3; 7 positions agree with TRBD2. This CDR3 is 14 amino acids long. Unmatched junction bases numbered 10, after V lost 4 bases and J lost 6 bases. Germline lookup yields CDR1 SQVTM and CDR2 ANQGSEA. CDR3 coding DNA: TGCAGCGTTGTTAGCCTAGCGGCTCTGGATACGCAGTATTTT. This sequence encodes CSVVSLAALDTQYF.

In DNA form, the CDR3 reads TGTGCCAGCAGCTTAGGGGAAAACAGGGTACTAGCCAAAAACATTCAGTACTTC. Encoded protein: CASSLGENRVLAKNIQYF. The chain is built from TRBV7-2 and TRBJ2-4, with TRBD1 as a possible D gene (6 bases). Germline CDR1 SGHTA, CDR2 FQGNSA. The CDR3 runs 18 residues. V lost 1 base to trimming and J lost 0 bases, with 16 bases between them.

V and J are TRBV9 and TRBJ1-1, with D possibly TRBD1 on 6 matching bases. Germline CDR1 reads SGDLS; CDR2 reads YYNGEE. The CDR3 totals 14 residues. The germline V and J ends were trimmed by 3 bases and 6 bases, with 15 bases remaining between them. CDR3 loop: CASSAQGLRSEAFF. The DNA for the CDR3 is TGTGCCAGCAGCGCACAGGGTTTGCGGTCTGAAGCTTTCTTT. The complete variable domain, with remaining parts taken from reference TRBV9 and TRBJ1-1, reads DSGVTQTPKHLITATGQRVTLRCSPRSGDLSVYWYQQSLDQGLQFLIQYYNGEERAKGNILERFSAQQFPDLHSELNLSSLELGDSALYFCASSAQGLRSEAFFGQGTRLTVV.

The CDR3 here is CASSQWTGGDEQYF. In DNA form, the CDR3 reads TGTGCCAGCAGCCAGTGGACAGGGGGCGACGAGCAGTACTTC. The rearrangement joins TRBV11-2 to TRBJ2-7, with 11 nucleotides matching TRBD1. The CDR3 length is 14 residues. Per germline, CDR1 SGHAT and CDR2 FQNNGV. Germline trimming cut 5 bases from V and 5 bases from J; bases unmatched to any gene: 5.